This TCR beta chain was identified during a study of identical twins. The germline V gene encodes CDR1 MNHEY and CDR2 SVGEGT. CDR3 length: 16 amino acids. V was clipped by 6 bases and J by 6 bases; unmatched bases: 15. Unique molecular identifiers were present on the cDNA, and a universal primer site came from template switching. TCRdb passed the 5' RACE reads through MiXCR, listing each CDR3 protein once. Among some 500,000 distinct CDR3 sequences listed, 11% to 15% were seen once. The data also belong to a second study, concerning yellow fever vaccine responses in identical twins.

V and J are TRBV6-2 or TRBV6-3 and TRBJ2-7; 9 nucleotides agree with TRBD2. The TCR was taken from a woman aged 18-29 years in good health. Sequences were obtained from CD4+ T cells sorted from blood. CDR3 sequence: CASSLEPRLADAEQYF. The CDR3 coding sequence is TGTGCCAGCAGCCTTGAACCGAGACTAGCGGATGCCGAGCAGTACTTC.